Listed here are 25 T cell receptor beta chains from one sample, sequenced in a study of T cells in Graves' hyperthyroidism and ophthalmopathy. Regions amplified from RNA transcripts were the TCR beta CDR3 regions. The TCR CDR3 first-round RT-PCR relied on the HTBI primer set. MiXCR, applied by TCRdb to the multiplex PCR reads, yields one record per CDR3 protein. This table holds around 600,000 distinct CDR3 sequences, 14% found once. The sequenced sample consisted of blood. These receptors originate from a woman aged 18-29 years with Graves' ophthalmopathy.

This clonotype was detected many times. The CDR3 DNA reads as TGTGCCAGCAGCTTATCCAGCGGGAGGGCGGGCGATACGCAGTATTTT. Its translation: CASSLSSGRAGDTQYF. The rearrangement links TRBV7-3 to TRBJ2-3, with 10 bases fitting TRBD2. CDR3 length: 16 residues. Per the germline V gene, CDR1 is SGHTA and CDR2 is FQGTGA. With V trimmed by 2 bases and J by 6 bases, 8 bases remained unmatched.

The sample holds a few counts of this clonotype. V is TRBV7-6 and J is TRBJ2-1; D is unresolved. The CDR3 is 14 residues long. Trimming shortened V by 5 bases and J by 2 bases, and 10 bases separated the two germline ends. Germline CDR1 reads SGHVS; CDR2 reads FNYEAQ. In DNA, the CDR3 is TGTGCCAGCAGCGAGACGGGTACCTACAATGAGCAGTTCTTC. Translating gives CASSETGTYNEQFF. The full variable domain, rest sourced from reference TRBV7-6 and TRBJ2-1, is GAGVSQSPRYKVTKRGQDVALRCDPISGHVSLYWYRQALGQGPEFLTYFNYEAQQDKSGLPNDRFSAERPEGSISTLTIQRTEQRDSAMYRCASSETGTYNEQFFGPGTRLTVL.

The rearrangement links TRBV19 to TRBJ2-7; D may be TRBD1 (6 bases). V was shortened by 4 bases and J by 4 bases, with 20 bases between the two germline ends. Germline V gene sequence: CDR1 LNHDA, CDR2 SQIVND (reference sequence). This CDR3 region has 16 residues. CDR3 nucleotides: TGTGCCAGTAGTAACCGGCTCAGGGGTCCAGGGTACGAGCAGTACTTC. Its translation: CASSNRLRGPGYEQYF.

This clonotype was counted a few times. The rearrangement uses TRBV4-1 and TRBJ2-7; TRBD2 is a possible D gene (6 bases). CDR1 MGHRA and CDR2 YSYEKL come from the germline V gene. The V end was cut by 0 bases, the J end by 7 bases, with 13 bases between. The CDR3 extends over 14 amino acids. Here the CDR3 DNA reads TGCGCCAGCAGCCAAGAGGCGGGATCTACGGAGCAGTACTTC. Protein product: CASSQEAGSTEQYF.

This clonotype was counted between two and nine times. Since a much larger clone is just one base distant, this may be a read error. Because the CDR3 is missing its conserved closing phenylalanine or tryptophan, this is likely a read error. The chain carries TRBV30 and TRBJ2-1, with D perhaps matching TRBD2 (5 bases). Trimming cost V 0 bases and J 5 bases, with 11 bases left between them. Germline CDR1 and CDR2: GTSNPN and SVGIG (reference sequence). The length of the CDR3 is 14 residues. CDR3 sequence (DNA): TGTGCCTGGAGTGTAGCAGTAGCGAACAATGAGCAGTTCCTC. Translation gives CAWSVAVANNEQFL.

This clonotype was detected ten times or more. The gene calls are TRBV12-3 or TRBV12-4 and TRBJ1-1, with D possibly matching TRBD1 (6 bases). Trimming stripped 10 bases from V and 0 bases from J, with 12 bases between. The CDR3 loop spans 13 amino acids. The DNA of the CDR3 is TGTGCCACCTCGGACAGACTGAACACTGAAGCTTTCTTT. It translates to CATSDRLNTEAFF.

V usage is TRBV19 and J usage is TRBJ1-4; no clear D. The V gene lost 5 bases and the J gene lost 0 bases, with 13 bases spanning the gap. The germline CDR1 and CDR2 sequences are LNHDA and SQIVND (reference sequence). The CDR3 runs to 16 residues. CDR3 nucleotide sequence: TGTGCCAGTAGTTCAGTCTCGGGTGCAACTAATGAAAAACTGTTTTTT. As protein: CASSSVSGATNEKLFF.

This clonotype was observed once. The chain is built from TRBV6-9 and TRBJ2-1; no clear D. Germline V gene sequence: CDR1 MNHGY, CDR2 SVAAGI. The length of the CDR3 is 10 residues. The V end lost 7 bases, the J end lost 6 bases, and 4 bases lay between the germline ends. The CDR3 spells CASIPNEQFF. The CDR3 region has the DNA TGTGCCAGCATTCCCAATGAGCAGTTCTTC.

The CDR3 reads CSVEGGRDYGYTF. The CDR3 coding sequence is TGCAGCGTTGAAGGGGGGCGCGACTATGGCTACACCTTC. V is TRBV29-1 and J is TRBJ1-2, with TRBD1 as a possible D gene (6 bases). The germline CDR1 and CDR2 sequences are SQVTM and ANQGSEA. Trimming cost V 1 base and J 3 bases, with 9 bases left between them. The CDR3 length is 13 residues.

This clonotype has a count of ten or more. CDR3 in amino acids: CASSSPSGTGNNSPLHF. The CDR3 DNA is TGTGCCAGCAGTTCCCCGAGCGGGACAGGGAACAATTCACCCCTCCACTTT. The rearrangement uses TRBV27 and TRBJ1-6; TRBD1 matches at 9 bases. This CDR3 region has 17 residues. The germline V gene encodes CDR1 MNHEY and CDR2 SMNVEV (reference sequence). The trim removed 4 bases at V and 7 bases at J, leaving 11 bases unmatched.

This clonotype was observed at least ten times. The rearrangement links TRBV20-1 to TRBJ2-3; D may match TRBD1 or TRBD2 (5 bases each). CDR1 DFQATT and CDR2 SNEGSKA come from the germline V gene (reference sequence). This CDR3 is built from 13 residues. V shed 3 bases and J shed 4 bases, with 11 bases lying between them. The CDR3 sequence is CSASRAGADTQYF. For the CDR3, the DNA is TGCAGTGCTAGCAGGGCGGGCGCAGATACGCAGTATTTT.

This clonotype was detected ten times or more. This chain links TRBV7-2 with TRBJ2-3, with a weak D call TRBD1 (6 bases). The CDR3 has 14 amino acids. Germline V gene sequence: CDR1 SGHTA, CDR2 FQGNSA. V lost 5 bases to trimming and J lost 3 bases, with 12 bases between them. The CDR3 here is CASSQRQVTDTQYF. CDR3 DNA sequence: TGTGCCAGCAGCCAAAGACAGGTAACAGATACGCAGTATTTT.

This clonotype was counted ten times or more. V and J are TRBV12-3 or TRBV12-4 and TRBJ2-2; D gene ambiguous. Trimming removed 4 bases at V and 1 base at J, with 10 bases between. The CDR3 runs to 15 residues. As DNA, the CDR3 is TGTGCCAGCAGTTACGGTTTTGGGAACACCGGGGAGCTGTTTTTT. It encodes CASSYGFGNTGELFF.

In its sample, this clonotype was seen many times. The CDR3 protein is CASSRRNNQPQHF. Written as DNA, the CDR3 is TGTGCCAGCAGCCGCCGTAACAATCAGCCCCAGCATTTT. The V and J genes are TRBV28 and TRBJ1-5; D not resolved. V lost 6 bases to trimming and J lost 3 bases, with 9 bases between them. The CDR3 has 13 amino acids. Germline V gene data show CDR1 as MDHEN and CDR2 as SYDVKM.

There are many counts of this clonotype. The rearrangement joins TRBV28 to TRBJ2-7; D remains unclear. This CDR3 contains 14 residues. Germline lookup yields CDR1 MDHEN and CDR2 SYDVKM. V was shortened by 3 bases and J by 1 base, with 10 bases between the two germline ends. This chain's CDR3 is CASSFGVVSYEQYF. The DNA for the CDR3 is TGTGCCAGCAGTTTTGGGGTGGTTTCCTACGAGCAGTACTTC.

This clonotype appeared many times. This chain connects TRBV27 to TRBJ2-4, with 9 bases identical to TRBD1. CDR3 length: 16 amino acids. The trim removed 2 bases at V and 4 bases at J, leaving 6 bases unmatched. Germline loops: CDR1 MNHEY, CDR2 SMNVEV (reference sequence). The CDR3 DNA sequence: TGTGCCAGCAGTTTACTCGGACAGGGGATTAAAAACATTCAGTACTTC. Protein: CASSLLGQGIKNIQYF.

This clonotype was seen at least ten times. The chain links TRBV7-2 to TRBJ2-7; 10 bases fit TRBD2. Trimming took 5 bases from V and 7 from J; bases not matched to a gene: 8. Per germline, CDR1 SGHTA and CDR2 FQGNSA. The CDR3 sequence is 14 residues long. The CDR3 DNA reads TGTGCCAGCAGCGTGGGGCTAGCGGGAGCTGAGCAGTACTTC. As protein: CASSVGLAGAEQYF.

This clonotype was picked up many times. The chain carries TRBV12-5 and TRBJ2-7; TRBD1 aligns across 7 bases. Germline values: CDR1 LGHNT, CDR2 FRNRAP. V was clipped by 5 bases and J by 6 bases; unmatched bases: 19. The CDR3 extends over 17 amino acids. CDR3 coding DNA: TGTGCTAGTGGTCCCTCCTTATCGAGGGACAGAAGCGGCGAGCAGTACTTC. It specifies CASGPSLSRDRSGEQYF.

This clonotype was seen repeatedly, ten times or more. The genes are TRBV4-1 and TRBJ1-5, with 10 bases fitting TRBD1. The CDR3 is made up of 15 amino acids. Germline-derived CDR1 and CDR2 are MGHRA and YSYEKL. Germline trimming cut 0 bases from V and 5 bases from J; bases unmatched to any gene: 1. The CDR3 DNA reads TGCGCCAGCAGCCAAGATGGACAGGGGGATCAGCCCCAGCATTTT. This encodes CASSQDGQGDQPQHF.

This clonotype was counted many times. V and J are TRBV3-1 and TRBJ2-7; 7 bases agree with TRBD2. With 3 bases clipped from V and 7 bases from J, the junction kept 12 bases outside the gene matches. Germline assignment: CDR1 LGHDT and CDR2 YNNKEL (reference sequence). CDR3 length: 15 residues. This CDR3 is CASSHDGTGAGEQYF. The CDR3 DNA reads as TGTGCCAGCAGCCACGATGGGACGGGAGCGGGAGAGCAGTACTTC.

This clonotype was seen ten or more times. V usage is TRBV12-3 or TRBV12-4 and J usage is TRBJ2-7; the match to TRBD1 covers 7 bases. V was clipped by 5 bases and J by 6 bases; unmatched bases: 4. This CDR3 has 12 amino acids. CDR3 sequence: CASSTRGIEQYF. DNA for the CDR3: TGTGCCAGCAGTACCAGGGGGATCGAGCAGTACTTC.

The sample holds a few counts of this clonotype. This sequence joins TRBV18 and TRBJ2-3; D unclear. Trimming took off 5 bases at V and 2 bases at J, with 8 bases between the two ends. The germline CDR1 and CDR2 sequences are KGHSH and LQKENI. There are 13 residues in the CDR3. CDR3 sequence reads: CASSKTATDTQYF. In nucleotides, the CDR3 is TGTGCCAGCTCAAAAACAGCCACAGATACGCAGTATTTT.

This clonotype was seen a few times. The genes are TRBV20-1 and TRBJ1-4; 7 nucleotides align to TRBD1. The trim removed 6 bases at V and 4 bases at J, leaving 5 bases unmatched. The germline CDR1 and CDR2 sequences are DFQATT and SNEGSKA (reference sequence). This CDR3 is 13 amino acids long. The CDR3 is CSASGTVNEKLFF. In DNA form, the CDR3 reads TGCAGTGCATCCGGGACAGTTAATGAAAAACTGTTTTTT.

This clonotype was seen ten or more times. The V and J genes are TRBV15 and TRBJ1-1; D gene ambiguous. V lost 5 bases and J lost 4, with 14 bases in between. The CDR3 runs 14 residues. Germline V gives CDR1 LNHNV, CDR2 YYDKDF (reference sequence). The CDR3 sequence: CATSGVEAFTEAFF. The CDR3 nucleotides read TGTGCCACCAGCGGGGTAGAGGCCTTCACTGAAGCTTTCTTT.

This clonotype was found many times. The chain is built from TRBV6-1 and TRBJ1-4; 10 bases agree with TRBD1. Germline loops: CDR1 MNHNS, CDR2 SASEGT. With V trimmed by 5 bases and J by 8 bases, 5 bases remained unmatched. The length of the CDR3 is 14 residues. In DNA form, the CDR3 reads TGTGCCAGCAGTTGGACAGGGGGTGGAGAAAAACTGTTTTTT. Translated: CASSWTGGGEKLFF.